This TCR beta chain was recovered during a study of Graves' ophthalmopathy and Graves' hyperthyroidism. The study amplified TCR beta CDR3 regions using RNA transcripts. First-round RT-PCR employed HTBI primers, with a second-round multiplex PCR after it. TCRdb passed the multiplex PCR reads through MiXCR, listing each CDR3 protein once. There are about 500,000 distinct CDR3 sequences in the sample; about an eighth occur only once, and roughly 10% lies in the top ten. Clinical symptoms, serum thyroxine, TRAb, thyroid ultrasound and orbital computed tomography formed the basis of diagnosis. This clonotype was counted between two and nine times. This CDR3 is 12 amino acids long. V was pared by 6 bases and J by 7 bases, with 13 bases between.

The sequenced sample was blood. The clonotype originates from a woman in her 30s with Graves' ophthalmopathy. The V call is TRBV12-3 or TRBV12-4, the J call TRBJ2-7; maybe TRBD1 (5 bases). The CDR3 DNA sequence: TGTGCCAGCAGGGACACCGACGGGGAGCAGTACTTC. Amino acids: CASRDTDGEQYF.